Presented here are 17 T cell receptor beta chains from one specimen sequenced in a study of regulatory T cells in long-lasting Graves disease. Investigators prepared the TCR beta libraries by applying iRepertoire HTBI primers and Arm-PCR of CDR3 regions. TCRdb re-analysed the multiplex PCR reads in MiXCR, keeping a single row per CDR3 protein. The sample holds around 460,000 distinct CDR3 sequences, 20% to 25% seen once. Time point: persistent/refractory GD, antithyroid drugs over 5 years with positive TRAb. The authors made the TCR library using RNA they extracted from PBMCs. The material was peripheral blood mononuclear cells (PBMCs), obtained when the disease was refractory, from a patient treated with antithyroid drugs. Source of these receptors: a female donor with Graves disease.

The chain recombines TRBV30 with TRBJ1-4, with 7 bases that match TRBD1. V lost 1 base to trimming and J lost 7 bases; unmatched junction nucleotides: 15. From germline, CDR1 is GTSNPN and CDR2 SVGIG (reference sequence). The CDR3 is made up of 17 amino acids. In DNA, the CDR3 is TGTGCCTGGAGTGCCGAAGCAGGGGGAGTAAGAAGTGAAAAACTGTTTTTT. This codes for CAWSAEAGGVRSEKLFF.

This sequence joins TRBV5-1 and TRBJ2-7, with 8 bases aligning to TRBD1. The length of the CDR3 is 15 residues. CDR1 SGHRS and CDR2 YFSETQ come from the germline V gene. Germline trimming cut 3 bases from V and 0 bases from J; bases unmatched to any gene: 5. DNA for the CDR3: TGCGCCAGCAGCTCTTGGACAGGGACCTCCTACGAGCAGTACTTC. It is translated as CASSSWTGTSYEQYF.

The chain uses TRBV5-1 and TRBJ2-3; D call uncertain. V shed 8 bases and J shed 1 base, with 14 bases lying between them. The germline CDR1 and CDR2 sequences are SGHRS and YFSETQ. The CDR3 sequence is 14 residues long. CDR3 region: CASAYTGGTDTQYF. In DNA form, the CDR3 reads TGCGCCAGTGCTTATACTGGGGGCACAGATACGCAGTATTTT.

This sequence joins TRBV6-5 and TRBJ2-7; D is ambiguous. The germline gives CDR1 MNHEY, CDR2 SVGAGI. The CDR3 length is 15 residues. V was trimmed by 0 bases and J by 4 bases, leaving 13 bases between them. The CDR3 reads CASSYSDGELYEQYF. In DNA form, the CDR3 reads TGTGCCAGCAGTTACTCGGACGGAGAGTTATACGAGCAGTACTTC.

This sequence joins TRBV28 and TRBJ2-1; D may correspond to TRBD1 or TRBD2 (6 bases each). This CDR3 is 15 amino acids long. From germline, CDR1 is MDHEN and CDR2 SYDVKM. The V gene lost 5 bases and the J gene lost 10 bases, with 21 bases spanning the gap. The CDR3 DNA follows: TGTGCCAGCAGTCTGACTCCGGGGGCCGCGAGGGAGCAGTTCTTC. Its protein product is CASSLTPGAAREQFF.

With respect to this clonotype: A read error is possible here, since a much larger clone lies one base away. The J gene is TRBJ2-5, the V gene TRBV7-2, with TRBD2 identical over 7 bases. Germline V CDR1 and CDR2: SGHTA, FQGNSA. The CDR3 runs to 12 residues. Trimming took 3 bases from V and 12 from J; bases not matched to a gene: 7. CDR3 in DNA: TGTGCCAGCAGCTTGGGGGGGTCGGATGAGTACTTC. Translation gives CASSLGGSDEYF.

Ten or more counts support this clonotype. The CDR3 DNA sequence: TGTGCCAGCAGTCTGGACATGGGCGATGGCTACACCTTC. This translates into CASSLDMGDGYTF. This sequence joins TRBV28 and TRBJ1-2; D might be TRBD1 (5 bases). V lost 5 bases and J lost 6, with 13 bases in between. The CDR3 runs 13 residues. Germline V CDR1 and CDR2: MDHEN, SYDVKM.

Worth noting for this clonotype: A read error may be the cause here, since a much bigger clone is one base away. The chain combines TRBV27 with TRBJ1-4; no clear D gene. Per germline, CDR1 MNHEY and CDR2 SMNVEV (reference sequence). The length of the CDR3 is 13 residues. The CDR3 sequence: CASSRFGPEELFF. The CDR3 DNA reads as TGTGCCAGCAGTCGATTTGGACCTGAAGAACTGTTTTTT. Looking up the rest from reference TRBV27 and TRBJ1-4 gives the full variable domain: EAQVTQNPRYLITVTGKKLTVTCSQNMNHEYMSWYRQDPGLGLRQIYYSMNVEVTDKGDVPEGYKVSRKEKRNFPLILESPSPNQTSLYFCASSRFGPEELFFGSGTQLSVL.

The table lists this clonotype with a few counts. V and J are TRBV7-9 and TRBJ2-7, with 8 bases that match TRBD1. V was pared by 5 bases and J by 3 bases, with 9 bases of the junction left unmatched. The CDR3 consists of 15 residues. Germline V CDR1 and CDR2: SEHNR, FQNEAQ (reference sequence). The CDR3 sequence is CASSPRVGQGYEQYF. The CDR3 bases are TGTGCCAGCAGCCCCAGGGTCGGACAGGGCTACGAGCAGTACTTC.

The CDR3 sequence: CSAPAGTGWGETQYF. The CDR3 DNA sequence: TGCAGTGCCCCTGCCGGGACAGGGTGGGGAGAGACCCAGTACTTC. V usage is TRBV20-1 and J usage is TRBJ2-5; 9 bases fit TRBD1. Trimming at V came to 6 bases and at J to 4 bases, leaving 12 bases not matched to a gene. Germline V gives CDR1 DFQATT, CDR2 SNEGSKA (reference sequence). There are 15 residues in the CDR3.

This clonotype came up many times. The rearrangement uses TRBV7-2 and TRBJ1-1, with D possibly TRBD1 on 6 matching bases. Trimming removed 6 bases from V and 5 bases from J, with 16 bases in between. This CDR3 has 14 amino acids. The germline V gene has CDR1 SGHTA and CDR2 FQGNSA. CDR3 in DNA: TGTGCCAGCAGTTTGGAGGGGGGTGGAACTGAAGCTTTCTTT. This translates into CASSLEGGGTEAFF.

This clonotype came up many times. V gene TRBV30 combines with J gene TRBJ2-5; D is possibly TRBD2 (6 bases). V lost 2 bases and J 5 bases, leaving 15 bases between the germline ends. CDR3 length: 14 residues. Germline assignment: CDR1 GTSNPN and CDR2 SVGIG (reference sequence). The CDR3 coding sequence is TGTGCCTGGAGTTTCGGGGGATCACCCGAGACCCAGTACTTC. Protein sequence: CAWSFGGSPETQYF.

This clonotype was seen ten or more times. CDR3 bases: TGTGCCAGCAGTTACTCTTATTCCTACGAGCAGTACTTC. Protein product: CASSYSYSYEQYF. This chain joins TRBV6-2 or TRBV6-3 and TRBJ2-7, with D unresolved. Germline V lookup: CDR1 MNHEY, CDR2 SVGEGT. V lost 0 bases, J lost 1 base, and 4 bases lay in between. CDR3 length equals 13 residues.

This clonotype came up a few times. The V and J genes are TRBV12-3 or TRBV12-4 and TRBJ2-5, with D possibly TRBD2 on 6 matching bases. CDR3 length: 15 amino acids. V was shortened by 7 bases and J by 6 bases, with 21 bases between the two germline ends. The DNA of the CDR3 is TGTGCCAGCACCCCAGGAGGGCTACCCAATAAGACCCAGTACTTC. It specifies CASTPGGLPNKTQYF.

This clonotype was observed a handful of times. This chain joins TRBV28 and TRBJ2-3, with D perhaps TRBD2 (5 bases). This CDR3 spans 14 amino acids. The germline V gene encodes CDR1 MDHEN and CDR2 SYDVKM. Trimming stripped 2 bases from V and 5 bases from J, with 11 bases between. The CDR3: CASSLDRSEDTQYF. The DNA for the CDR3 is TGTGCCAGCAGTTTAGACCGTAGCGAAGATACGCAGTATTTT.

In this sample, this clonotype turned up many times. The chain links TRBV2 to TRBJ1-6; D is ambiguous. The length of the CDR3 is 16 residues. Germline loops: CDR1 SNHLY, CDR2 FYNNEI. The ends were cut back, 1 base at V and 0 bases at J, with 7 bases in the middle. DNA for the CDR3: TGTGCCAGCAGTGAAGGGGAGAGCTCCTATAATTCACCCCTCCACTTT. Translating it yields CASSEGESSYNSPLHF.

This clonotype appeared many times. The chain links TRBV12-3 or TRBV12-4 to TRBJ2-7; TRBD1 aligns across 10 bases. The V segment lost 5 bases and the J segment 5 bases; nucleotides outside the gene matches: 6. This CDR3 is 14 amino acids long. The CDR3 is CASSLPGQGNEQYF. The CDR3 DNA sequence: TGTGCCAGCAGTCTTCCGGGACAGGGGAACGAGCAGTACTTC.